This TCR beta chain originates from a study of blood T cell repertoires in COVID-19. V was shortened by 6 bases and J by 3 bases, with 15 bases between the two germline ends. This CDR3 contains 14 residues. CDR1 MNHEY and CDR2 SMNVEV come from the germline V gene (reference sequence). Methods used by the authors: Estimation of nucleated cell counts was performed using reference gene primer amplification. The repertoire was sequenced with immunoSEQ multiplex PCR; TCRdb's copy has only in-frame clones and lacks some. That table furnishes V, J and clone size, whereas the DNA furnished D and trimming. The data contain approximately 320,000 clones, about 92% of them singletons. Donors in Cohort 3 counted as recovered after two negative PCRs, clearance, or symptom resolution.

This sequence was found in a man in his sixties who had recovered from COVID-19. What was sequenced was PBMCs or T cells enriched from blood (not recorded which). This chain uses TRBV27 with TRBJ2-7; D gene uncertain. The CDR3 loop reads CASSATPLNYEQYF. CDR3 sequence (DNA): TGTGCCAGCAGCGCGACACCGCTTAACTACGAGCAGTACTTC.